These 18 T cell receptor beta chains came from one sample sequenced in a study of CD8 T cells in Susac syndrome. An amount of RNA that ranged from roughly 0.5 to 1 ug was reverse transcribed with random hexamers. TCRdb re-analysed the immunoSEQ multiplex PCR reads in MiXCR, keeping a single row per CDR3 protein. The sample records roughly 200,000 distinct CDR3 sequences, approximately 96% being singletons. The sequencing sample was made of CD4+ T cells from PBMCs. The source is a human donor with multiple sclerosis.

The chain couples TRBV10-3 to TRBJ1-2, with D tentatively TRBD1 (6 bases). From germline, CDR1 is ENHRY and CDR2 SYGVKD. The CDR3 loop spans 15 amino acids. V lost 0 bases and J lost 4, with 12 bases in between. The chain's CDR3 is CAISESAGVVYGYTF. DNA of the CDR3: TGTGCCATCAGTGAGTCGGCAGGGGTGGTCTATGGCTACACCTTC.

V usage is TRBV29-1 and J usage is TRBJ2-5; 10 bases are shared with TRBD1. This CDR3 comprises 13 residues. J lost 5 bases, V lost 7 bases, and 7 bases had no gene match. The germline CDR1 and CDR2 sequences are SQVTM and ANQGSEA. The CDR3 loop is CSAGTGASETQYF. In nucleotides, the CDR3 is TGCAGCGCCGGGACAGGGGCATCCGAGACCCAGTACTTC.

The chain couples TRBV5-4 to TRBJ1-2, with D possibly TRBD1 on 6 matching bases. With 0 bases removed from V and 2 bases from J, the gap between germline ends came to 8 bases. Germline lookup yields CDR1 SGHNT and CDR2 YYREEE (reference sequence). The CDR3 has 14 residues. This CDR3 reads CASSLDGGNYGYTF. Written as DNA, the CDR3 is TGTGCCAGCAGCTTGGATGGGGGCAACTATGGCTACACCTTC.

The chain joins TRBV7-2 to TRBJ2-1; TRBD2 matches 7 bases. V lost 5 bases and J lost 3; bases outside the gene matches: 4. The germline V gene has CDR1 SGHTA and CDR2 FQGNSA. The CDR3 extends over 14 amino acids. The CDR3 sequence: CASSTASGYNEQFF. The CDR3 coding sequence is TGTGCCAGCAGCACGGCTAGCGGCTACAATGAGCAGTTCTTC.

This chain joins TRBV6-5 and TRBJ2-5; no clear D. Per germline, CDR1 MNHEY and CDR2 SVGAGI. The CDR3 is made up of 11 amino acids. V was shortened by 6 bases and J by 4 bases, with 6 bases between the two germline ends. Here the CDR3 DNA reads TGTGCCAGCAGGAAAGGAGAGACCCAGTACTTC. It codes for CASRKGETQYF.

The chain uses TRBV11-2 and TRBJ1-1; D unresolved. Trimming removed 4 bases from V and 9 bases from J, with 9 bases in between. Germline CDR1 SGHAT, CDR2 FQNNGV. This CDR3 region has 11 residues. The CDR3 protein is CASSSGPQAFF. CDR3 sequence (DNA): TGTGCCAGCAGCTCAGGACCGCAAGCTTTCTTT. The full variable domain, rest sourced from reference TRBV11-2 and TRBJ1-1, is EAGVAQSPRYKIIEKRQSVAFWCNPISGHATLYWYQQILGQGPKLLIQFQNNGVVDDSQLPKDRFSAERLKGVDSTLKIQPAKLEDSAVYLCASSSGPQAFFGQGTRLTVV.

The CDR3 region is CSVVHITGPDYNEQFF. CDR3 nucleotide sequence: TGCAGCGTTGTACATATCACGGGACCCGATTACAATGAGCAGTTCTTC. The rearrangement uses TRBV29-1 and TRBJ2-1; D may be TRBD1 or TRBD2 (5 bases each). Germline-derived CDR1 and CDR2 are SQVTM and ANQGSEA. V gave up 4 bases and J gave up 4 bases, with 20 bases separating them. The CDR3 has 16 residues.

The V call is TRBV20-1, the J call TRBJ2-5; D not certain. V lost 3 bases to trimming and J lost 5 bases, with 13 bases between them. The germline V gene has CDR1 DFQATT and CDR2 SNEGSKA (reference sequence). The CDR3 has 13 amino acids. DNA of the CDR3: TGCAGTGCTAGGATACCAGCCCACGAGACCCAGTACTTC. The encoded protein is CSARIPAHETQYF.

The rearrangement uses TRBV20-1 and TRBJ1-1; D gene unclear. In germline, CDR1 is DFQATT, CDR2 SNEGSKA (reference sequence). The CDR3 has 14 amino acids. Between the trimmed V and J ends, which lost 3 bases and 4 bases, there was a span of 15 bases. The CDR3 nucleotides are TGCAGTGCTAGTGCCCGGGAAGAGATCACTGAAGCTTTCTTT. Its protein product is CSASAREEITEAFF.

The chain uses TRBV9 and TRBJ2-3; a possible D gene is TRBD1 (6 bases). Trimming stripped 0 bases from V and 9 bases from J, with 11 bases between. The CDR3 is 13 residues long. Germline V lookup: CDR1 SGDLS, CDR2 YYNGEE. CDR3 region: CASSVEGVSTQYF. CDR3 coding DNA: TGTGCCAGCAGCGTAGAGGGGGTCTCGACGCAGTATTTT.

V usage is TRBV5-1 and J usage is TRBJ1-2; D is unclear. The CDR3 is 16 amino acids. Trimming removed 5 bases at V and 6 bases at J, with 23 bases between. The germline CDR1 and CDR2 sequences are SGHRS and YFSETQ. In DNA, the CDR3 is TGCGCCAGCAGGCGGGAAGTCTTATCGGGGATTCATGGCTACACCTTC. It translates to CASRREVLSGIHGYTF.

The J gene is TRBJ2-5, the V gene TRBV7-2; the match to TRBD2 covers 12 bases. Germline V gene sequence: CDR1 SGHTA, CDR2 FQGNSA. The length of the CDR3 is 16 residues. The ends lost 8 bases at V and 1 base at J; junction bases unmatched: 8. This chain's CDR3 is CASGGLAGMAQETQYF. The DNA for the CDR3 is TGTGCCAGCGGAGGACTAGCGGGGATGGCCCAAGAGACCCAGTACTTC.

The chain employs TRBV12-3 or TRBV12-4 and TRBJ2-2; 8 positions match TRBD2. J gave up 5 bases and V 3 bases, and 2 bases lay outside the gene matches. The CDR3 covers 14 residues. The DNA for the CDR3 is TGTGCCAGCAGTTTTAAGCGGGGGACCGGGGAGCTGTTTTTT. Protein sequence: CASSFKRGTGELFF.

DNA of the CDR3: TGTGCCAGCAGGGGGGGTCTTAGCTCCTACAATGAGCAGTTCTTC. This gives the protein CASRGGLSSYNEQFF. The rearrangement links TRBV2 to TRBJ2-1; TRBD2 is a possible D gene (6 bases). Germline V gives CDR1 SNHLY, CDR2 FYNNEI. The V end lost 6 bases, the J end lost 0 bases, and 12 bases lay between the germline ends. The CDR3 totals 15 residues.

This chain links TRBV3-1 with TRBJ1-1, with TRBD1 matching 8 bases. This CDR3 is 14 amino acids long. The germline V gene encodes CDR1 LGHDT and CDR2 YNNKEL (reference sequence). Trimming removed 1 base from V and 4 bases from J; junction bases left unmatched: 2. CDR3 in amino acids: CASSQVQGGTEAFF. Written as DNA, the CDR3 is TGTGCCAGCAGCCAAGTACAGGGGGGCACTGAAGCTTTCTTT.

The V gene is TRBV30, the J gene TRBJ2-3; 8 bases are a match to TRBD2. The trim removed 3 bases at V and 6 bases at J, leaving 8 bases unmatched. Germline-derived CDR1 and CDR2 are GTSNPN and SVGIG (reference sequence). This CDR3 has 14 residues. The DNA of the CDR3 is TGTGCCTGGAGGATGCAGGGCGGGGGGGATACGCAGTATTTT. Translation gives CAWRMQGGGDTQYF.

CDR3 region: CASSLRHTDTQYF. Written as DNA, the CDR3 is TGTGCCAGCAGCTTAAGACACACAGATACGCAGTATTTT. The gene calls are TRBV11-2 and TRBJ2-3; D unclear. The germline V gene encodes CDR1 SGHAT and CDR2 FQNNGV. The V end was cut by 2 bases, the J end by 2 bases, with 5 bases between. This CDR3 is 13 amino acids long.

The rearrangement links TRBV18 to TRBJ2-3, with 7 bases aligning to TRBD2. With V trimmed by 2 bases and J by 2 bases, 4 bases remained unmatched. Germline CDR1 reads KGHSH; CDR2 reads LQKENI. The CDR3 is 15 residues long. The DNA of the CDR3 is TGTGCCAGCTCACCATCGGGGGGAACCACAGATACGCAGTATTTT. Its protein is CASSPSGGTTDTQYF.